This T cell receptor beta chain is from a study of early T cells in non-severe SARS-CoV-2 infection. TCRdb redid the calling of the 5' RACE reads with MiXCR, one entry per CDR3 protein. The table has tens of thousands of distinct CDR3 sequences, around 20% seen once. The CDR3 is made up of 19 amino acids. Deletions cut 7 bases from V and 0 bases from J, with 22 bases between. Germline loops: CDR1 MNHNS, CDR2 SASEGT. The clonotype was recovered from an adult who was a healthcare worker with PCR-confirmed SARS-CoV-2 infection or an uninfected control (not recorded which). This specimen was whole blood, taken at baseline. This chain joins TRBV6-1 and TRBJ2-6; D is undetermined. CDR3: CASTGISAVLLSGANVLTF. The CDR3 region has the DNA TGTGCCAGCACAGGTATCTCGGCAGTCCTCCTCTCTGGGGCCAACGTCCTGACTTTC.